Listed here are 15 T cell receptor beta chains from one sample, sequenced in a study of T cells in Graves' hyperthyroidism and ophthalmopathy. TCR beta CDR3 region amplification was performed from RNA transcripts. In the first-round RT-PCR of the TCR CDR3, the HTBI primer set was used. TCRdb re-analysed the multiplex PCR reads in MiXCR, keeping a single row per CDR3 protein. This sample has roughly 560,000 distinct CDR3 sequences, with roughly 15% found just once. Sequenced sample: blood. The origin of the receptors is a woman aged 40-49 years with Graves' ophthalmopathy.

Ten or more counts support this clonotype. This chain joins TRBV19 and TRBJ1-5; D unclear. There are 15 residues in the CDR3. V was pared by 3 bases and J by 0 bases, with 9 bases between. The germline gives CDR1 LNHDA, CDR2 SQIVND (reference sequence). CDR3 DNA: TGTGCCAGTAGTATTAACGTCGGTAGCAATCAGCCCCAGCATTTT. It yields the protein CASSINVGSNQPQHF.

The J gene is TRBJ1-5, the V gene TRBV18; 11 bases fit TRBD1. In germline, CDR1 is KGHSH, CDR2 LQKENI. The CDR3 runs to 19 residues. With V trimmed by 2 bases and J by 2 bases, 11 bases remained unmatched. The CDR3 DNA is TGTGCCAGCTCACCAACAGCCGGGACAGGGGGAGTCGGCAATCAGCCCCAGCATTTT. Translation: CASSPTAGTGGVGNQPQHF. The full variable domain, in which reference TRBV18 and TRBJ1-5 provide the parts outside the CDR3, is NAGVMQNPRHLVRRRGQEARLRCSPMKGHSHVYWYRQLPEEGLKFMVYLQKENIIDESGMPKERFSAEFPKEGPSILRIQQVVRGDSAAYFCASSPTAGTGGVGNQPQHFGDGTRLSIL.

This clonotype came up many times. This chain joins TRBV6-4 and TRBJ2-3; 9 bases agree with TRBD1. The germline gives CDR1 MRHNA, CDR2 SNTAGT. The V segment lost 1 base and the J segment 6 bases; nucleotides outside the gene matches: 14. The CDR3 extends over 18 amino acids. In DNA form, the CDR3 reads TGTGCCAGCAGTGACTACGAGGACAGGGGATGTTTAAGGGATACGCAGTATTTT. Its translation is CASSDYEDRGCLRDTQYF.

This chain uses TRBV20-1 with TRBJ1-5; no reliable D call. The V end was cut by 6 bases, the J end by 2 bases, with 8 bases between. The germline CDR1 and CDR2 sequences are DFQATT and SNEGSKA (reference sequence). The CDR3 runs 12 residues. The CDR3 here is CSAIRGNQPQHF. The DNA of the CDR3 is TGCAGTGCGATTAGGGGCAATCAGCCCCAGCATTTT.

In this sample, this clonotype turned up many times. The J gene is TRBJ2-4, the V gene TRBV11-2; either TRBD1 or TRBD2 may fit D (5 bases each). V lost 5 bases, J lost 7 bases, and 15 bases lay in between. The CDR3 totals 14 residues. Germline CDR1 reads SGHAT; CDR2 reads FQNNGV. This CDR3 reads CASSNRGLENIQYF. The CDR3 nucleotides read TGTGCCAGCAGCAATCGGGGCCTAGAGAACATTCAGTACTTC.

This clonotype was seen repeatedly, ten times or more. V is TRBV28 and J is TRBJ2-7; TRBD1 might be the D (6 bases). The CDR3 extends over 16 amino acids. V shed 6 bases and J shed 0 bases, with 18 bases lying between them. Germline CDR1 and CDR2: MDHEN and SYDVKM. The DNA of the CDR3 is TGTGCCAGCAGATCTTCGGACAGCCTAAACTCCTACGAGCAGTACTTC. Encoded protein: CASRSSDSLNSYEQYF.

Remarks on this clonotype: The CDR3 does not close with the conserved phenylalanine or tryptophan, likely indicating a read error. The CDR3 bases are TGCAGTGCTAGAGATTCCGGGCTCGAGCAGTACTCG. This translates into CSARDSGLEQYS. The chain has TRBV20-1 and TRBJ2-7; D call uncertain. The germline V and J ends were trimmed by 0 bases and 6 bases, with 9 bases remaining between them. The CDR3 is made up of 12 amino acids. The germline CDR1 and CDR2 sequences are DFQATT and SNEGSKA (reference sequence).

At least ten counts were recorded for this clonotype. The V call is TRBV12-3 or TRBV12-4, the J call TRBJ1-2; no definite D call. The V end was cut by 2 bases, the J end by 7 bases, with 14 bases between. The CDR3 consists of 14 residues. CDR3 sequence: CASSLKPVTFGYTF. The CDR3 DNA follows: TGTGCCAGCAGTTTAAAGCCGGTTACCTTTGGCTACACCTTC.

This clonotype was seen a few times. This sequence joins TRBV18 and TRBJ1-1, with no clear D. V lost 1 base and J 3 bases, leaving 12 bases between the germline ends. Per germline, CDR1 KGHSH and CDR2 LQKENI. The CDR3 loop spans 15 amino acids. The CDR3 is CASSPRSGLDTEAFF. CDR3 sequence (DNA): TGTGCCAGCTCACCACGGTCGGGGTTGGACACTGAAGCTTTCTTT.

This clonotype was seen at least ten times. V usage is TRBV2 and J usage is TRBJ2-7; 7 bases are a match to TRBD2. In germline, CDR1 is SNHLY, CDR2 FYNNEI. V was pared by 6 bases and J by 7 bases, with 6 bases of the junction left unmatched. The CDR3 runs 12 residues. The CDR3 spells CASSGSGREQYF. The CDR3 coding sequence is TGTGCCAGCAGCGGTAGCGGGCGTGAGCAGTACTTC.

This clonotype appeared many times. The chain employs TRBV4-2 and TRBJ2-2; D remains ambiguous. CDR1 is LGHNA and CDR2 is YNFKEQ in the germline V gene. This CDR3 region has 14 residues. Trimming stripped 6 bases from V and 2 bases from J, with 10 bases between. The CDR3 DNA reads as TGTGCCAGCAGGTTATATCGTAACACCGGGGAGCTGTTTTTT. Encoded protein: CASRLYRNTGELFF.

The chain links TRBV30 to TRBJ1-1; TRBD1 might be the D (5 bases). Trimming removed 5 bases at V and 5 bases at J, with 12 bases between. Germline V gene sequence: CDR1 GTSNPN, CDR2 SVGIG (reference sequence). The length of the CDR3 is 12 residues. The CDR3 bases are TGTGCCTGGGGGGGGGTCGGGACTGAAGCTTTCTTT. Its translation: CAWGGVGTEAFF.

This clonotype was seen more than once but under ten times. V usage is TRBV27 and J usage is TRBJ2-3, with no clear D. Germline assignment: CDR1 MNHEY and CDR2 SMNVEV (reference sequence). Trimming removed 3 bases at V and 3 bases at J, with 13 bases between. CDR3 length equals 15 residues. CDR3 sequence reads: CASSLNPQGTDTQYF. The CDR3, as DNA: TGTGCCAGCAGTTTGAACCCCCAAGGTACAGATACGCAGTATTTT.

This clonotype occurred many times. The chain employs TRBV12-3 or TRBV12-4 and TRBJ1-1, with 9 bases fitting TRBD1. CDR3 size: 14 residues. The trim removed 4 bases at V and 5 bases at J, leaving 5 bases unmatched. The CDR3 spells CASSSDRGFTEAFF. The CDR3 coding sequence is TGTGCCAGCAGTTCCGACAGGGGGTTTACTGAAGCTTTCTTT.

This clonotype was counted at least ten times. This chain connects TRBV28 to TRBJ1-1; 8 bases fit TRBD1. The ends lost 6 bases at V and 7 bases at J; junction bases unmatched: 7. The CDR3 is made up of 13 amino acids. Germline-derived CDR1 and CDR2 are MDHEN and SYDVKM. The CDR3 sequence: CASSYDRGFEAFF. CDR3 coding DNA: TGTGCCAGCAGCTATGACAGGGGCTTTGAAGCTTTCTTT.